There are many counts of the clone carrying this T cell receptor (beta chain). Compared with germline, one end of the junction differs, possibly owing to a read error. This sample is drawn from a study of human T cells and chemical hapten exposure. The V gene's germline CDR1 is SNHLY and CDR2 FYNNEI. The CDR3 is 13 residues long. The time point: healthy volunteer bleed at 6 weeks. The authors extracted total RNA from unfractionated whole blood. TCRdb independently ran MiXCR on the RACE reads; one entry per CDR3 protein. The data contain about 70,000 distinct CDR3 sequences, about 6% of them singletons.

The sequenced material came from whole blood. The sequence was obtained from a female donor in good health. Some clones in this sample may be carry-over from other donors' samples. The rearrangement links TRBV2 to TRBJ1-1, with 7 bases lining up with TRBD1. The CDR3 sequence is CASREGQASEAFF. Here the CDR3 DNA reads TGTGCCAGCAGGGAAGGACAGGCTAGCGAAGCTTTCTTT.